These 20 T cell receptor beta chains originate from one sample sequenced in a study of molecular identifiers for immune sequencing clone quantification. TCRdb re-called the PCR reads through MiXCR, storing one row per CDR3 protein. The sample contains about 630,000 distinct CDR3 sequences, about 25% of which appear only once. The sample consisted of naive CD8+ T cells from blood, with Jurkat cell RNA spiked in. Specified subset: FACS-sorted CD8+CD4-CCR7+CD45RA+ naive T cells. These receptors were obtained from a human donor in good health. Some libraries in this study had Jurkat cell RNA spiked in.

As concerns this clonotype: The junction differs from germline at one of its ends, possibly a read error. CDR3 coding DNA: TGCAGCGTTGAAAAGACAGGGGCCCCCTACGAGCAGCACTTC. Translating it yields CSVEKTGAPYEQHF. V usage is TRBV29-1 and J usage is TRBJ2-7; 8 bases fit TRBD1. The CDR3 contains 14 residues. Germline-derived CDR1 and CDR2 are SQVTM and ANQGSEA.

The CDR3 is CASRASRYQETQYF. The CDR3, as DNA: TGCGCCAGCAGGGCTAGCCGTTACCAAGAGACCCAGTACTTC. The V gene is TRBV4-1, the J gene TRBJ2-5; possibly TRBD2 for D (5 bases). V was clipped by 6 bases and J by 0 bases, with 11 bases between them. Germline values: CDR1 MGHRA, CDR2 YSYEKL. CDR3 size: 14 residues.

The V and J genes are TRBV6-5 and TRBJ1-2; D possibly corresponds to TRBD1 (5 bases). Germline CDR1 MNHEY, CDR2 SVGAGI. CDR3 length: 15 amino acids. Trimming removed 5 bases from V and 1 base from J, with 14 bases in between. As DNA, the CDR3 is TGTGCCAGCAGTCCCTTTCCCCAGGGTAACTATGGCTACACCTTC. Translated: CASSPFPQGNYGYTF.

To note about this clonotype: This may stem from a read error, because a much larger clone lies one nucleotide away. The chain carries TRBV2 and TRBJ2-5; D is undetermined. This CDR3 is built from 14 residues. V was cut by 1 base and J by 1 base, with 7 bases left in between. Germline V CDR1 and CDR2: SNHLY, FYNNEI. CDR3 nucleotides: TGTGCCAGCAGTGAAGGGCCCATCCAAGAGACCCAGTACTTC. Translation gives CASSEGPIQETQYF.

On this clonotype itself: A read error may account for a junction end that differs from germline. The chain is built from TRBV4-1 and TRBJ1-5; no reliable D call. This CDR3 region has 13 residues. Germline CDR1 reads MGHRA; CDR2 reads YSYEKL. The CDR3 nucleotides are TGCGCCAGCAGTCCAACCCTTAATCAGACCCAGCATTTT. Translated, it gives CASSPTLNQTQHF.

This clonotype was seen repeatedly, ten times or more. V and J are TRBV7-9 and TRBJ2-5, with 7 bases identical to TRBD1. The CDR3 is made up of 15 amino acids. CDR1 and CDR2 from the germline V gene are SEHNR and FQNEAQ (reference sequence). V lost 0 bases, J lost 3 bases, and 4 bases stayed unmatched. In DNA form, the CDR3 reads TGTGCCAGCAGCTTAGCGTTTGGACAGGAAGAGACCCAGTACTTC. This translates into CASSLAFGQEETQYF. The full variable domain, with the rest looked up from reference TRBV7-9 and TRBJ2-5, is DTGVSQNPRHKITKRGQNVTFRCDPISEHNRLYWYRQTLGQGPEFLTYFQNEAQLEKSRLLSDRFSAERPKGSFSTLEIQRTEQGDSAMYLCASSLAFGQEETQYFGPGTRLLVL.

Concerning this clonotype: A much larger clone lies a single base off, so this may be a read error. V usage is TRBV20-1 and J usage is TRBJ2-4; possible D gene TRBD1, 5 bases. Germline V gene sequence: CDR1 DFQATT, CDR2 SNEGSKA (reference sequence). The CDR3 covers 13 residues. As DNA, the CDR3 is TGCAGTGCTCCAGGGATAGCCAAAAACACTCAGTACTTC. Translated, it gives CSAPGIAKNTQYF.

This clonotype has only a few counts. The chain is built from TRBV2 and TRBJ2-7; tentatively, D is TRBD1 (6 bases). Looked up from germline, CDR1 is SNHLY and CDR2 is FYNNEI. This CDR3 is 12 amino acids long. Trimming took 5 bases from V and 6 from J, leaving 11 bases between them. The CDR3 coding sequence is TGTGCCAGCAGTCCAGGGGTTTCCGAGCAGTACTTC. The encoded protein is CASSPGVSEQYF. The full variable domain, rest sourced from reference TRBV2 and TRBJ2-7, is EPEVTQTPSHQVTQMGQEVILRCVPISNHLYFYWYRQILGQKVEFLVSFYNNEISEKSEIFDDQFSVERPDGSNFTLKIRSTKLEDSAMYFCASSPGVSEQYFGPGTRLTVT.

The chain employs TRBV28 and TRBJ1-5; no reliable D call. V was pared by 6 bases and J by 1 base, with 10 bases between. Germline V lookup: CDR1 MDHEN, CDR2 SYDVKM. This CDR3 region has 14 residues. CDR3 in DNA: TGTGCCAGCAGCCCCATATACAGCAATCAGCCCCAGCATTTT. Translated, it gives CASSPIYSNQPQHF.

For this clonotype: In this CDR3 the conserved last residue, phenylalanine or tryptophan, is missing, so a read error is likely. The chain combines TRBV12-3 or TRBV12-4 with TRBJ1-5; TRBD1 might be the D (5 bases). The CDR3 runs to 12 residues. V was clipped by 3 bases and J by 5 bases, with 5 bases between them. CDR3 in amino acids: CASSLGDQPQHL. The DNA of the CDR3 is TGTGCCAGCAGTTTGGGGGATCAGCCCCAGCATCTT.

The rearrangement uses TRBV6-2 or TRBV6-3 and TRBJ2-2; D not resolved. The CDR3 consists of 16 residues. Germline V gene sequence: CDR1 MNHEY, CDR2 SVGEGT. Trimming stripped 5 bases from V and 0 bases from J, with 13 bases between. The CDR3 DNA sequence: TGTGCCAGCAGTCCCCTTCGGACCTCGAACACCGGGGAGCTGTTTTTT. Translating it yields CASSPLRTSNTGELFF.

The gene calls are TRBV4-3 and TRBJ2-2, with TRBD2 identical over 10 bases. Losses at the gene ends were 2 bases for V and 0 bases for J; bases not matched to a gene: 9. This CDR3 is 19 amino acids long. Germline V lookup: CDR1 LGHNA, CDR2 YSLEER. The CDR3 reads CASSQTASGGVSNTGELFF. The CDR3 DNA follows: TGCGCCAGCAGCCAAACCGCTAGCGGGGGTGTTTCGAACACCGGGGAGCTGTTTTTT.

This clonotype came up many times. V is TRBV24-1 and J is TRBJ2-1; a possible D gene is TRBD1 (5 bases). Germline CDR1 reads KGHDR; CDR2 reads SFDVKD. Trimming pared 3 bases from V and 9 bases from J, leaving 8 bases between. This CDR3 region has 12 residues. CDR3 protein: CATSDGRVEQFF. CDR3 coding DNA: TGTGCCACCAGTGATGGCAGGGTTGAGCAGTTCTTC.

The chain combines TRBV6-5 with TRBJ2-3; maybe TRBD2 (6 bases). The germline V gene encodes CDR1 MNHEY and CDR2 SVGAGI. Trimming stripped 2 bases from V and 6 bases from J, with 15 bases between. The CDR3 runs 15 residues. This CDR3 reads CASSYVGGGMDTQYF. The CDR3 DNA sequence: TGTGCCAGCAGTTACGTGGGGGGAGGAATGGATACGCAGTATTTT.

The chain is built from TRBV7-9 and TRBJ2-7, with 7 bases that match TRBD1. The CDR3 totals 15 residues. V was pared by 0 bases and J by 3 bases, with 5 bases of the junction left unmatched. In germline, CDR1 is SEHNR, CDR2 FQNEAQ (reference sequence). CDR3 residues: CASSLAETGIYEQYF. CDR3 sequence (DNA): TGTGCCAGCAGCTTAGCTGAGACAGGGATCTACGAGCAGTACTTC.

The sample holds many counts of this clonotype. The CDR3 DNA reads TGCGCCAGCAGCCTGGTTCTGGGGGACTACGAGCAGTACTTC. Translating gives CASSLVLGDYEQYF. The rearrangement uses TRBV4-1 and TRBJ2-7; D possibly uses TRBD1 or TRBD2 (5 bases each). The CDR3 has 14 residues. The germline V gene has CDR1 MGHRA and CDR2 YSYEKL. The germline V and J ends were trimmed by 4 bases and 3 bases, with 13 bases remaining between them.

The V and J genes are TRBV19 and TRBJ2-1; TRBD2 matches at 11 bases. The CDR3 has 15 amino acids. The V gene end was trimmed by 3 bases and the J gene end by 9 bases; junction bases not matched to a gene: 7. CDR1 is LNHDA, CDR2 SQIVND, per germline (reference sequence). CDR3 region: CASSISSSGRSEQFF. In nucleotides, the CDR3 is TGTGCCAGTAGTATTTCCTCTAGCGGGAGGAGTGAGCAGTTCTTC.

Concerning this clonotype: Compared with germline, one end of the junction differs, possibly owing to a read error. The J gene is TRBJ2-5, the V gene TRBV7-2, with D perhaps TRBD1 (5 bases). In germline, CDR1 is SGHTA, CDR2 FQGNSA. CDR3 size: 13 residues. CDR3 in DNA: TGTGCCAGCAGCCCTAGGGGCCAAGAGCCCCAGTACTTC. It codes for CASSPRGQEPQYF.

This clonotype was recorded at least ten times. This chain joins TRBV27 and TRBJ1-1; D remains unclear. The CDR3 consists of 14 residues. Trimming pared 2 bases from V and 1 base from J, leaving 8 bases between. CDR1 MNHEY and CDR2 SMNVEV come from the germline V gene (reference sequence). The CDR3 here is CASSLNGKNTEAFF. The CDR3 nucleotides read TGTGCCAGCAGTTTAAATGGCAAGAACACTGAAGCTTTCTTT.

Points on this clonotype: This may stem from a read error, because a much larger clone lies one nucleotide away. This chain uses TRBV7-2 with TRBJ2-7, with D maybe TRBD1 (6 bases). Germline V gene sequence: CDR1 SGHTA, CDR2 FQGNSA. This CDR3 contains 15 residues. V lost 0 bases, J lost 3 bases, and 12 bases lay in between. The CDR3 region is CASSLALPGVYEQYF. Written as DNA, the CDR3 is TGTGCCAGCAGCTTAGCGCTCCCAGGGGTCTACGAGCAGTACTTC.